This T cell receptor (beta chain) was found in a study of beta chain features in type 1 diabetes. Study overall: All samples together contributed some 100,000,000 sorted cells for examination. Study outcomes and limitations: There was a possibility that cDNA sequencing over-represented cells with high TCR expression.

Concerning this clone: Its specificity is unknown.

With V trimmed by 6 bases and J by 3 bases, 3 bases remained unmatched. Per germline, CDR1 SNHLY and CDR2 FYNNEI. The CDR3 length is 14 residues. Isolated RNA was reverse transcribed in full, so expressed TCRB transcripts were sequenced. Profiling relied on immunoSEQ multiplex PCR, and the TCRdb table lists in-frame clones only, not all of them. The sample holds about 340,000 clones, less than 9.5% seen once. Each of the CD4+ naive, central memory, regulatory and stem cell-like memory populations was sorted via CD45RO/CCR7/CD25/CD127/CD95/CD27. The rearrangement joins TRBV2 to TRBJ2-1; the match to TRBD2 covers 9 bases. The sample was central memory CD4+ T cells from blood. This sequence was found in a woman younger than 35 in good health. As DNA, the CDR3 is TGTGCCAGCAGAGCGACTAGCGGCTACAATGAGCAGTTCTTC. Translation gives CASRATSGYNEQFF.